The 17 T cell receptor beta chains in this list originate from one sample, sequenced in a study of blood T cell repertoires in COVID-19. Data came from immunoSEQ multiplex PCR; TCRdb stores just in-frame clones and leaves some out. This sample carries about 140,000 clones, approximately 84% of them seen once, and the ten largest clones take about 5.5%. The source material was PBMCs or T cells enriched from blood (not recorded which). These receptors originate from a man aged 40-49 years with acute COVID-19.

The CDR3 loop is CASSLRSEQAQYF. The CDR3 DNA reads as TGTGCCAGCAGCTTAAGGTCTGAACAGGCGCAGTATTTT. The chain couples TRBV7-2 to TRBJ2-3; maybe TRBD1 (5 bases). CDR3 size: 13 residues. V lost 2 bases, J lost 10 bases, and 13 bases lay in between. Germline loops: CDR1 SGHTA, CDR2 FQGNSA. Complete variable domain (other parts from reference TRBV7-2 and TRBJ2-3): GAGVSQSPSNKVTEKGKDVELRCDPISGHTALYWYRQSLGQGLEFLIYFQGNSAPDKSGLPSDRFSAERTGGSVSTLTIQRTQQEDSAVYLCASSLRSEQAQYFGPGTRLTVL.

The chain uses TRBV5-4 and TRBJ2-5; 9 nucleotides agree with TRBD2. V was pared by 2 bases and J by 1 base, with 9 bases of the junction left unmatched. From germline, CDR1 is SGHNT and CDR2 YYREEE (reference sequence). This CDR3 is 17 amino acids long. CDR3 in amino acids: CASSFAPRAGGQETQYF. DNA of the CDR3: TGTGCCAGCAGCTTTGCGCCTAGAGCGGGGGGCCAAGAGACCCAGTACTTC.

This clone was recorded only once. This rearrangement joins TRBV19 to TRBJ1-5; the D gene is possibly TRBD1 (6 bases). The V end lost 7 bases, the J end lost 6 bases, and 19 bases lay between the germline ends. Germline CDR1 reads LNHDA; CDR2 reads SQIVND (reference sequence). The CDR3 has 15 amino acids. The CDR3 sequence: CASKRDTTRVQPQHF. Written as DNA, the CDR3 is TGTGCCAGTAAAAGGGACACCACCAGAGTTCAGCCCCAGCATTTT. Together with reference TRBV19 and TRBJ1-5, the CDR3 gives the full variable domain: DGGITQSPKYLFRKEGQNVTLSCEQNLNHDAMYWYRQDPGQGLRLIYYSQIVNDFQKGDIAEGYSVSREKKESFPLTVTSAQKNPTAFYLCASKRDTTRVQPQHFGDGTRLSIL.

The chain recombines TRBV18 with TRBJ2-2, with no clear D. V was trimmed by 5 bases and J by 4 bases, leaving 11 bases between them. From germline, CDR1 is KGHSH and CDR2 LQKENI. This CDR3 is built from 14 residues. CDR3 in amino acids: CASSDTTATGELFF. CDR3 coding DNA: TGTGCCAGCTCAGACACAACAGCCACCGGGGAGCTGTTTTTT.

The chain joins TRBV19 to TRBJ2-1, with 7 bases identical to TRBD2. Trimming at V came to 0 bases and at J to 6 bases, leaving 20 bases not matched to a gene. Per germline, CDR1 LNHDA and CDR2 SQIVND (reference sequence). The length of the CDR3 is 20 residues. CDR3 loop: CASSIDSLRVGGRHPNEQFF. As DNA, the CDR3 is TGTGCCAGTAGTATAGATTCCCTCAGGGTCGGGGGGAGACATCCCAATGAGCAGTTCTTC. Filled out from reference TRBV19 and TRBJ2-1, the complete variable domain reads DGGITQSPKYLFRKEGQNVTLSCEQNLNHDAMYWYRQDPGQGLRLIYYSQIVNDFQKGDIAEGYSVSREKKESFPLTVTSAQKNPTAFYLCASSIDSLRVGGRHPNEQFFGPGTRLTVL.

The rearrangement joins TRBV6-5 to TRBJ2-3; TRBD2 is a possible D gene (5 bases). Germline assignment: CDR1 MNHEY and CDR2 SVGAGI. V dropped 8 bases and J dropped 8 bases, with 17 bases sitting between them. This CDR3 is 13 amino acids long. CDR3 residues: CASVDVARGTQYF. The CDR3, as DNA: TGTGCCAGCGTGGACGTGGCACGGGGTACGCAGTATTTT.

This chain uses TRBV19 with TRBJ2-3, with 11 bases aligning to TRBD2. Germline loops: CDR1 LNHDA, CDR2 SQIVND (reference sequence). The trim removed 4 bases at V and 6 bases at J, leaving 6 bases unmatched. The CDR3 runs to 15 residues. The CDR3 bases are TGTGCCAGTAGTACCGGGACTAGCGGAAGGGATACGCAGTATTTT. Protein: CASSTGTSGRDTQYF.

This chain connects TRBV7-2 to TRBJ1-1, with TRBD1 as a possible D gene (5 bases). The CDR3 sequence is 15 residues long. Germline V CDR1 and CDR2: SGHTA, FQGNSA. Trimming took 4 bases from V and 3 from J, leaving 15 bases between them. The CDR3 spells CASSSSHGGDTEAFF. CDR3 DNA: TGTGCCAGCAGCTCATCCCACGGAGGGGACACTGAAGCTTTCTTT.

The rearrangement joins TRBV10-1 to TRBJ2-7; 7 bases agree with TRBD1. CDR1 and CDR2 from the germline V gene are WNHNN and SYGVQD (reference sequence). V was clipped by 4 bases and J by 2 bases; unmatched bases: 5. This CDR3 contains 14 residues. CDR3 nucleotide sequence: TGCGCCAGCAGTGTGGACAGGAACGCCTACGAGCAGTACTTC. Its protein is CASSVDRNAYEQYF.

This clone was detected once. The same CDR3 can be traced to other DNA sequences in this sample. This chain links TRBV7-9 with TRBJ2-2, with D perhaps matching TRBD2 (6 bases). Between the trimmed V and J ends, which lost 3 bases and 5 bases, there was a span of 7 bases. Germline V gene sequence: CDR1 SEHNR, CDR2 FQNEAQ (reference sequence). The CDR3 consists of 13 residues. The CDR3 spells CASSFGGTGELFF. The DNA of the CDR3 is TGTGCCAGCAGCTTCGGGGGTACCGGGGAGCTGTTTTTT.

V is TRBV5-1 and J is TRBJ1-4, with 7 bases fitting TRBD1. The CDR3 is 15 amino acids. The germline gives CDR1 SGHRS, CDR2 YFSETQ. J gave up 6 bases and V 4 bases, and 9 bases lay outside the gene matches. This CDR3 is CASSLRQGLDEKLFF. The CDR3 DNA reads as TGCGCCAGCAGCCTCAGACAGGGTCTTGATGAAAAACTGTTTTTT.

This chain uses TRBV7-2 with TRBJ2-3; no definite D call. Germline CDR1 reads SGHTA; CDR2 reads FQGNSA. There are 17 residues in the CDR3. The ends were cut back, 3 bases at V and 0 bases at J, with 16 bases in the middle. For the CDR3, the DNA is TGTGCCAGCAGCTTTGACTCACTCCGGTCTAGCACAGATACGCAGTATTTT. It yields the protein CASSFDSLRSSTDTQYF.

DNA for the CDR3: TGTGCCATCAGTCAGGGGGCCGGGAACACTGAAGCTTTCTTT. Protein: CAISQGAGNTEAFF. V is TRBV10-3 and J is TRBJ1-1; 8 positions match TRBD1. The V segment lost 5 bases and the J segment 1 base; nucleotides outside the gene matches: 3. Germline V lookup: CDR1 ENHRY, CDR2 SYGVKD. There are 14 residues in the CDR3.

This clone was counted only a few times. The chain uses TRBV7-9 and TRBJ1-1; no clear D gene. V was clipped by 0 bases and J by 11 bases, with 13 bases between them. CDR1 is SEHNR, CDR2 FQNEAQ, per germline (reference sequence). The CDR3 runs 13 residues. The CDR3 loop is CASSLADIGEAFF. CDR3 DNA: TGTGCCAGCAGCTTAGCCGACATCGGGGAGGCTTTCTTT.

This chain uses TRBV2 with TRBJ1-6; D gene uncertain. Per the germline V gene, CDR1 is SNHLY and CDR2 is FYNNEI. Deletions cut 4 bases from V and 5 bases from J, with 9 bases between. This CDR3 has 14 amino acids. CDR3 bases: TGTGCCAGCAGTGTGTTACAGAATAATTCACCCCTCCACTTT. Translating gives CASSVLQNNSPLHF.

The chain carries TRBV27 and TRBJ2-5, with 11 bases fitting TRBD2. Trimming took 2 bases from V and 0 from J; bases not matched to a gene: 2. Germline lookup yields CDR1 MNHEY and CDR2 SMNVEV (reference sequence). The CDR3 is 16 residues long. The CDR3: CASSLLAGGHQETQYF. CDR3 nucleotide sequence: TGTGCCAGCAGTTTACTAGCGGGGGGCCACCAAGAGACCCAGTACTTC.

This clone has a single count. V usage is TRBV18 and J usage is TRBJ1-5, with 7 nucleotides matching TRBD1. Germline V gives CDR1 KGHSH, CDR2 LQKENI. The CDR3 extends over 15 amino acids. V trimming: 5 bases; J trimming: 2 bases; junction bases outside the gene matches: 6. The CDR3 sequence is CASSNQGGGNQPQHF. CDR3 coding DNA: TGTGCCAGCTCAAATCAGGGGGGAGGCAATCAGCCCCAGCATTTT.